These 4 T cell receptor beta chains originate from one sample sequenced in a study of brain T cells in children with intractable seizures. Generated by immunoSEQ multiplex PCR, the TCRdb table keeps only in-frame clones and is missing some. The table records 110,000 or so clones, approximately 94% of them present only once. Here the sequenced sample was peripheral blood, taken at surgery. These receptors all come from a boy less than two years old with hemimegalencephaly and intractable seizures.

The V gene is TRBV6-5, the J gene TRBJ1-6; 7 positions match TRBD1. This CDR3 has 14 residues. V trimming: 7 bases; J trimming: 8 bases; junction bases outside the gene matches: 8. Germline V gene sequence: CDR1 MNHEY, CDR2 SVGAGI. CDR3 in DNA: TGTGCCAGCACCGAGGACAGGTCCTATTCACCCCTCCACTTT. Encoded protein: CASTEDRSYSPLHF.

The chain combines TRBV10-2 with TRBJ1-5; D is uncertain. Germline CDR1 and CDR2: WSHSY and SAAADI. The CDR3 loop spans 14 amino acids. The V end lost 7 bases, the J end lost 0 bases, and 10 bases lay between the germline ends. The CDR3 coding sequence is TGCGCCAGCAAGCCCCTGTATAGCAATCAGCCCCAGCATTTT. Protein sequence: CASKPLYSNQPQHF.

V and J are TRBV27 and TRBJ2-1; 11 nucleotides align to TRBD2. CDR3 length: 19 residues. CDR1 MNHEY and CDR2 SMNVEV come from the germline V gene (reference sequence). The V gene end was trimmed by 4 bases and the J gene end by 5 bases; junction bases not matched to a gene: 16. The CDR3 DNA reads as TGTGCCAGCAGTTCCTCCGGGACTAGCGGAAGAGTTTCCGACAATGAGCAGTTCTTC. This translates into CASSSSGTSGRVSDNEQFF.

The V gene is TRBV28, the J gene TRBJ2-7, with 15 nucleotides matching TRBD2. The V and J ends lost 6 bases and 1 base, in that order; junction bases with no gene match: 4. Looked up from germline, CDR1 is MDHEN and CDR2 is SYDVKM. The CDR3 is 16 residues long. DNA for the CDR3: TGTGCCAGCAGGGGGACTAGCGGGAGGAAGTCCTACGAGCAGTACTTC. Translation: CASRGTSGRKSYEQYF.